Following are 25 T cell receptor beta chains from one sample sequenced in a study of T cell changes during pregnancy in multiple sclerosis. Clones were sequenced by immunoSEQ multiplex PCR, and TCRdb holds only the in-frame ones, with some missing. Of roughly 110,000 clones listed, roughly 92% are singletons. Sequenced material: peripheral blood, taken in the third trimester of pregnancy. Receptors originate from a female donor in good health, enrolled as a control in a pregnancy study.

The chain joins TRBV30 to TRBJ2-2, with D tentatively TRBD2 (6 bases). This CDR3 has 15 amino acids. V lost 4 bases and J lost 6, with 18 bases in between. CDR1 is GTSNPN, CDR2 SVGIG, per germline (reference sequence). The CDR3 is CAWKMGRDRAGELFF. CDR3 DNA: TGTGCCTGGAAAATGGGGCGGGACCGAGCCGGGGAGCTGTTTTTT.

The rearrangement links TRBV5-4 to TRBJ1-5; no clear D. The CDR3 has 14 residues. V lost 3 bases and J lost 7, with 14 bases in between. The germline CDR1 and CDR2 sequences are SGHNT and YYREEE (reference sequence). DNA of the CDR3: TGTGCCAGCAGCTACCACGGGTTACGCCAGCCCCAGCATTTT. Protein sequence: CASSYHGLRQPQHF. Combining the CDR3 with reference TRBV5-4 and TRBJ1-5 gives the whole variable domain ETGVTQSPTHLIKTRGQQVTLRCSSQSGHNTVSWYQQALGQGPQFIFQYYREEENGRGNFPPRFSGLQFPNYSSELNVNALELDDSALYLCASSYHGLRQPQHFGDGTRLSIL.

The chain is built from TRBV7-8 and TRBJ2-4, with TRBD1 as a possible D gene (6 bases). Trimming pared 4 bases from V and 6 bases from J, leaving 16 bases between. This CDR3 has 15 residues. Germline V CDR1 and CDR2: SGHVS, FQNEAQ. The CDR3 region has the DNA TGTGCCAGCAGCTACCAACAGGGAGTTGGAAACATTCAGTACTTC. It codes for CASSYQQGVGNIQYF.

This clone was counted once. The chain has TRBV7-6 and TRBJ2-2; maybe TRBD1 (5 bases). Germline V gene lookup returns CDR1 SGHVS and CDR2 FNYEAQ. Trimming removed 2 bases at V and 4 bases at J, with 23 bases between. The CDR3 is 19 residues long. The CDR3 nucleotides are TGTGCCAGCAGCTTAATTTTATCCAGCCGCCAGGGTGTCACCGGGGAGCTGTTTTTT. Translating gives CASSLILSSRQGVTGELFF. Full variable domain (missing parts from reference TRBV7-6 and TRBJ2-2): GAGVSQSPRYKVTKRGQDVALRCDPISGHVSLYWYRQALGQGPEFLTYFNYEAQQDKSGLPNDRFSAERPEGSISTLTIQRTEQRDSAMYRCASSLILSSRQGVTGELFFGEGSRLTVL.

The V call is TRBV4-3, the J call TRBJ1-3, with D perhaps matching TRBD1 (5 bases). Trimming stripped 0 bases from V and 3 bases from J, with 15 bases between. The V gene's germline CDR1 is LGHNA and CDR2 YSLEER. The CDR3 contains 17 residues. CDR3 amino acids: CASSQDWGESLGNTIYF. The CDR3 region has the DNA TGCGCCAGCAGCCAAGATTGGGGCGAGAGCCTTGGAAACACCATATATTTT.

This clone was seen a handful of times. The chain is built from TRBV6-1 and TRBJ1-1; D might be TRBD1 (6 bases). Germline-derived CDR1 and CDR2 are MNHNS and SASEGT. This CDR3 is 14 amino acids long. Trimming pared 3 bases from V and 0 bases from J, leaving 8 bases between. The CDR3 nucleotides read TGTGCCAGCAGTGACAGGGACATGAACACTGAAGCTTTCTTT. Amino acids: CASSDRDMNTEAFF.

This chain connects TRBV11-3 to TRBJ2-3; 8 nucleotides align to TRBD2. The CDR3 is made up of 17 amino acids. Germline V CDR1 and CDR2: SGHNT, YENEEA. Trimming removed 5 bases from V and 1 base from J; junction bases left unmatched: 11. CDR3 coding DNA: TGTGCCAGCAGCCCTTTGTCGAGCGGGGGAGGCACAGATACGCAGTATTTT. Its translation is CASSPLSSGGGTDTQYF.

The V gene is TRBV28, the J gene TRBJ2-1; 12 nucleotides align to TRBD2. The J segment lost 10 bases and the V segment lost 5 bases, leaving 6 bases of the junction unmatched. The CDR3 totals 14 residues. The germline gives CDR1 MDHEN, CDR2 SYDVKM. CDR3 loop: CASSLAGGPHEQFF. CDR3 sequence (DNA): TGTGCCAGCAGTCTAGCGGGGGGGCCACACGAGCAGTTCTTC.

This sequence joins TRBV10-3 and TRBJ1-5; 8 nucleotides align to TRBD1. The V gene end was trimmed by 6 bases and the J gene end by 2 bases; junction bases not matched to a gene: 3. In germline, CDR1 is ENHRY, CDR2 SYGVKD. CDR3 length: 14 residues. The CDR3 DNA follows: TGTGCCATCAGCCCGACAGGGGGCAATCAGCCCCAGCATTTT. It specifies CAISPTGGNQPQHF.

Only one count was recorded for this clone. The chain couples TRBV7-2 to TRBJ1-3, with D tentatively TRBD1 (5 bases). This CDR3 is built from 15 residues. Trimming shortened V by 4 bases and J by 3 bases, and 13 bases separated the two germline ends. Germline V lookup: CDR1 SGHTA, CDR2 FQGNSA. The CDR3 sequence: CASSSNRDYGNTIYF. The DNA for the CDR3 is TGTGCCAGCAGCTCAAACCGGGACTATGGAAACACCATATATTTT.

The CDR3 DNA reads TGTGCCAGCAGCGTAGAGGGGACAGGGGAGTCACCCCTCCACTTT. Protein: CASSVEGTGESPLHF. This chain joins TRBV9 and TRBJ1-6; TRBD1 matches 10 bases. The germline V gene encodes CDR1 SGDLS and CDR2 YYNGEE. The CDR3 is 15 residues long. Unmatched junction bases numbered 4, after V lost 0 bases and J lost 10 bases.

This clone was found a few times. The chain employs TRBV27 and TRBJ1-5, with 10 bases aligning to TRBD1. V shed 3 bases and J 6 bases; nucleotides not matched to a gene: 5. CDR3 length: 15 residues. Germline CDR1 reads MNHEY; CDR2 reads SMNVEV (reference sequence). The CDR3 is CASSLTGGGLQPQHF. In DNA, the CDR3 is TGTGCCAGCAGTTTGACAGGGGGCGGCCTTCAGCCCCAGCATTTT.

CDR3 bases: TGTGCCAGCAGCATTAAATTAGGGACAGGGGGCAGGAGCACTGAAGCTTTCTTT. Translating gives CASSIKLGTGGRSTEAFF. The chain combines TRBV21-1 with TRBJ1-1; the D call of TRBD1 is as the table states it, not checked on the DNA. TRBV21-1 is a recognized pseudogene. This CDR3 is 18 amino acids long.

This clone has just a few counts. The rearrangement links TRBV4-1 to TRBJ1-1, with no clear D. The length of the CDR3 is 14 residues. The germline V and J ends were trimmed by 0 bases and 6 bases, with 11 bases remaining between them. Germline values: CDR1 MGHRA, CDR2 YSYEKL. The CDR3 loop reads CASSQDEGSPEAFF. The CDR3 coding sequence is TGCGCCAGCAGCCAAGATGAGGGTTCCCCTGAAGCTTTCTTT.

J is TRBJ1-2 and V is TRBV13; 7 bases match TRBD1. The length of the CDR3 is 15 residues. V lost 2 bases to trimming and J lost 8 bases; unmatched junction nucleotides: 11. Per germline, CDR1 PRHDT and CDR2 FYEKMQ (reference sequence). Here the CDR3 reads CASSLTRDSLGGYTF. The CDR3 DNA reads as TGTGCCAGCAGCTTAACCCGGGACAGCCTAGGGGGCTACACCTTC.

The chain is built from TRBV10-3 and TRBJ2-4; tentative D call: TRBD2 (5 bases). Trimming removed 1 base from V and 0 bases from J, with 10 bases in between. Germline loops: CDR1 ENHRY, CDR2 SYGVKD. This CDR3 comprises 16 residues. The CDR3 loop reads CAISELAGLAKNIQYF. Written as DNA, the CDR3 is TGTGCCATCAGTGAGTTGGCAGGACTAGCCAAAAACATTCAGTACTTC.

This clone was recorded once. The gene calls are TRBV9 and TRBJ2-1, with TRBD1 matching 7 bases. V shed 0 bases, J shed 2 bases, and the junction held 14 bases outside the gene matches. This CDR3 comprises 19 residues. CDR1 is SGDLS, CDR2 YYNGEE, per germline. The CDR3 sequence is CASSVGRGQGTETYNEQFF. The DNA for the CDR3 is TGTGCCAGCAGCGTAGGTAGGGGGCAGGGGACAGAAACCTACAATGAGCAGTTCTTC.

Turning to this clone: Relative to the germline gene, one junction end is altered; a read error may explain this. Other DNA sequences of this sample code for an identical CDR3. The chain carries TRBV7-9 and TRBJ2-7; 9 positions agree with TRBD1. Per the germline V gene, CDR1 is SEHNR and CDR2 is FQNEAQ (reference sequence). The CDR3 is made up of 15 amino acids. CDR3 region: CASSGEDRGGYEQYF. CDR3 DNA: TGTGCTAGCAGCGGCGAGGACAGGGGAGGCTACGAGCAGTACTTC. Looking up the rest from reference TRBV7-9 and TRBJ2-7 gives the full variable domain: DTGVSQNPRHKITKRGQNVTFRCDPISEHNRLYWYRQTLGQGPEFLTYFQNEAQLEKSRLLSDRFSAERPKGSFSTLEIQRTEQGDSAMYLCASSGEDRGGYEQYFGPGTRLTVT.

The chain couples TRBV13 to TRBJ1-1, with D unclear. Trimming cost V 5 bases and J 8 bases, with 18 bases left between them. The CDR3 has 14 amino acids. Germline V CDR1 and CDR2: PRHDT, FYEKMQ (reference sequence). CDR3 loop: CASSPPTLDGEAFF. CDR3 DNA sequence: TGTGCCAGCAGCCCCCCCACCCTCGACGGGGAAGCTTTCTTT.

This clone is a singleton in its sample. The chain couples TRBV7-9 to TRBJ2-7, with D tentatively TRBD1 (6 bases). The CDR3 loop spans 14 amino acids. Germline V gene data show CDR1 as SEHNR and CDR2 as FQNEAQ (reference sequence). The ends were cut back, 3 bases at V and 2 bases at J, with 11 bases in the middle. The CDR3 spells CASSLTGFPYEQYF. CDR3 in DNA: TGTGCCAGCAGCTTGACAGGATTTCCCTACGAGCAGTACTTC.

The V call is TRBV11-3, the J call TRBJ2-7; 11 bases match TRBD2. CDR1 is SGHNT and CDR2 is YENEEA in the germline V gene. The CDR3 is 14 residues long. With 5 bases clipped from V and 10 bases from J, the junction kept 10 bases outside the gene matches. CDR3 amino acids: CASSAKLAGAGQYF. The CDR3 region has the DNA TGTGCCAGCAGCGCGAAACTAGCGGGGGCAGGACAGTACTTC.

This chain uses TRBV7-2 with TRBJ1-4; unclear D gene. The germline V and J ends were trimmed by 5 bases and 4 bases, with 14 bases remaining between them. Looked up from germline, CDR1 is SGHTA and CDR2 is FQGNSA. The CDR3 is 15 residues long. CDR3 loop: CASSQSGGYNEKLFF. Written as DNA, the CDR3 is TGTGCCAGCAGCCAATCAGGTGGTTATAATGAAAAACTGTTTTTT.

Here the CDR3 reads CASSQDRGGGGGYGYTF. CDR3 DNA: TGTGCCAGCAGCCAAGATCGGGGGGGAGGAGGGGGGTATGGCTACACCTTC. This chain uses TRBV4-2 with TRBJ1-2; D is perhaps TRBD1 (6 bases). Germline V gene sequence: CDR1 LGHNA, CDR2 YNFKEQ. Trimming left V 0 bases short and J 5 bases short, with 19 bases between. This CDR3 comprises 17 residues.

The chain recombines TRBV30 with TRBJ2-7, with a tentative D call TRBD1 (9 bases). The CDR3 covers 14 residues. Germline V gives CDR1 GTSNPN, CDR2 SVGIG (reference sequence). V lost 8 bases to trimming and J lost 0 bases, with 17 bases between them. Written as DNA, the CDR3 is TGTGCCCGGGAGGGGACAGGGAGCTCCTACGAGCAGTACTTC. As protein: CAREGTGSSYEQYF.

J is TRBJ2-1 and V is TRBV4-2, with TRBD2 identical over 14 bases. The CDR3 is 19 amino acids. Germline trimming cut 0 bases from V and 2 bases from J; bases unmatched to any gene: 6. Germline V gene lookup returns CDR1 LGHNA and CDR2 YNFKEQ. As DNA, the CDR3 is TGTGCCAGCAGCCAAGAGGGGACTAGCGGGGGCTCTACCTACAATGAGCAGTTCTTC. Translated: CASSQEGTSGGSTYNEQFF.